Given below is one TCR beta chain in context. Its antigen is unidentified. From germline, CDR1 is MNHNY and CDR2 SVGAGI (reference sequence). The CDR3 loop spans 19 amino acids. The data derive from a study of CXCR3-negative and CXCR3-positive naive CD8 T cells. Whole-study findings and limits: CXCR3-positive naive cells had more hydrophobic TRB CDR3s than CXCR3-negative naive cells. From TRB CDR3 properties, TCR strength was inferred; surface CD5 did not differ between naive subsets.

5' RACE with UMI labels generated the TRB cDNA libraries. Using the 5' RACE reads, TCRdb records one entry per CDR3 protein without DNA. There are about 98,000 distinct CDR3 sequences in the sample, with about 1% held by the top ten. With 300,000 cells each, the CD8+ T cell subsets were individually sorted in triplicate. CD45RO-CCR7+CD27+CD95- characterized naive CD8+ T cells. Sequenced material: naive CXCR3+ CD8+ T cells from blood. Subset of the sample: CD45RO-CCR7+CD27+CD95- naive CD8+ T cells expressing CXCR3 (TNR3+). The rearrangement joins TRBV6-6 to TRBJ2-3; the D call of TRBD2 rests on TCRdb alone, since no DNA is present to check it. This TCR derives from a human donor in good health. Some clones in this sample may be carry-over from other donors' samples. The CDR3 sequence: CASSRSTTSGSASTDTQYF.